This T cell receptor beta chain was found in a study of PD-1 blockade in mismatch repair-deficient tumors. On the study more broadly: All were previously treated, progressing patients with about 12 mismatch repair-deficient cancer types. Study-wide results and caveats: Tumor-resident clones, often undetectable pretreatment in blood, expanded then contracted after pembrolizumab.

As regards this clone: Its target is not known.

The table came from immunoSEQ multiplex PCR; TCRdb's copy has only in-frame clones and leaves some out. Seen here are about 130,000 clones, about nine tenths observed once, and the top ten hold roughly 10%. PCR or immunohistochemistry showed mismatch repair deficiency in every enrolled patient. The sequencing here drew on peripheral blood, taken about 17 months after starting pembrolizumab. The source of this sequence is an adult with mismatch repair-deficient cancer.

CDR3 residues: CASSILTGPNYNEQFF. CDR3 coding DNA: TGTGCCAGTAGTATCCTAACAGGGCCGAACTACAATGAGCAGTTCTTC. The chain has TRBV19 and TRBJ2-1; D might be TRBD1 (6 bases). V was clipped by 3 bases and J by 3 bases, with 15 bases between them. Germline V gene data show CDR1 as LNHDA and CDR2 as SQIVND (reference sequence). The CDR3 contains 16 residues.